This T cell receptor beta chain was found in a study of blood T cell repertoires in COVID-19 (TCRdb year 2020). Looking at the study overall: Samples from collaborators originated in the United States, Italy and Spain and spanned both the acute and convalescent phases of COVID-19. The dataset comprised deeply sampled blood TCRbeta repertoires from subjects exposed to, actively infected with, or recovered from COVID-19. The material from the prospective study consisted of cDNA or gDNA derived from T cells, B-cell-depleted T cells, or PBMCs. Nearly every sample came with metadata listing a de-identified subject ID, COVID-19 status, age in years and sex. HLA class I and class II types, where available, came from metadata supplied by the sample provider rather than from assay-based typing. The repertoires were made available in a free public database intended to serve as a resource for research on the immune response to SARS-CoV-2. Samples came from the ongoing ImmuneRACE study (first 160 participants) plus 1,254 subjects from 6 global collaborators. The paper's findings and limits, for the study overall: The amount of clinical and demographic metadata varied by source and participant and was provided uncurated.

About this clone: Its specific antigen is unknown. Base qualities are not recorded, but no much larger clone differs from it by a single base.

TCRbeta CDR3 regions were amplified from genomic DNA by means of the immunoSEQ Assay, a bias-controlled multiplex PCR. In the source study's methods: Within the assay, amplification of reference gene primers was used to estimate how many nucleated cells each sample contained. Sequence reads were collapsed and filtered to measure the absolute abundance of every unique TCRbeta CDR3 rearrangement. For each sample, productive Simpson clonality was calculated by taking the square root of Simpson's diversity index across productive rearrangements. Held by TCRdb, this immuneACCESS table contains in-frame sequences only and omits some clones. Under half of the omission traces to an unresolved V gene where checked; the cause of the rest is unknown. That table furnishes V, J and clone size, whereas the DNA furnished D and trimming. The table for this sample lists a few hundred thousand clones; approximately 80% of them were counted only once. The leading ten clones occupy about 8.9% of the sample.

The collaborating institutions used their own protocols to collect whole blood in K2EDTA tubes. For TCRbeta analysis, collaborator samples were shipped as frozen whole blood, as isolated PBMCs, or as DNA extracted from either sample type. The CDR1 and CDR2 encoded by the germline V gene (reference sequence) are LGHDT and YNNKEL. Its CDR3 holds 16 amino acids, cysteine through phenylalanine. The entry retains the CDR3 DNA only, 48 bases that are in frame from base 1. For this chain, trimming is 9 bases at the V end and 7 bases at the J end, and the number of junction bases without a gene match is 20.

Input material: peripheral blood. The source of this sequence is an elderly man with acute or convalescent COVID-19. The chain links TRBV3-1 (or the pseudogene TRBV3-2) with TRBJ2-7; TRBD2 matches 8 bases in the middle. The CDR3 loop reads CASTRYLAGGFEEQYF. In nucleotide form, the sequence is TGTGCCAGTACCCGGTATCTGGCGGGGGGTTTCGAGGAGCAGTACTTC.